This T cell receptor beta chain was captured by sequencing in a study of cytomegalovirus exposure and HLA in healthy donors. Both 60 Vbeta primers and 13 Jbeta primers went into the PCR. The protocol was immunoSEQ multiplex PCR, while the TCRdb copy is restricted to in-frame clones and leaves out a portion. The table records more than 75,000 clones, 85% to 90% of them present only once. Germline trimming cut 0 bases from V and 6 bases from J; bases unmatched to any gene: 7. The CDR3 has 16 amino acids. Germline CDR1 LGHNA, CDR2 YSLEER. This receptor was obtained from a man aged 18 to 30 in good health and CMV-seronegative. The rearrangement joins TRBV4-3 to TRBJ2-2; 7 bases match TRBD2. The sequenced sample was PBMCs. The CDR3 reads CASSQEVITSAGELFF. The CDR3 DNA reads as TGCGCCAGCAGCCAAGAAGTTATAACTAGCGCCGGGGAGCTGTTTTTT.